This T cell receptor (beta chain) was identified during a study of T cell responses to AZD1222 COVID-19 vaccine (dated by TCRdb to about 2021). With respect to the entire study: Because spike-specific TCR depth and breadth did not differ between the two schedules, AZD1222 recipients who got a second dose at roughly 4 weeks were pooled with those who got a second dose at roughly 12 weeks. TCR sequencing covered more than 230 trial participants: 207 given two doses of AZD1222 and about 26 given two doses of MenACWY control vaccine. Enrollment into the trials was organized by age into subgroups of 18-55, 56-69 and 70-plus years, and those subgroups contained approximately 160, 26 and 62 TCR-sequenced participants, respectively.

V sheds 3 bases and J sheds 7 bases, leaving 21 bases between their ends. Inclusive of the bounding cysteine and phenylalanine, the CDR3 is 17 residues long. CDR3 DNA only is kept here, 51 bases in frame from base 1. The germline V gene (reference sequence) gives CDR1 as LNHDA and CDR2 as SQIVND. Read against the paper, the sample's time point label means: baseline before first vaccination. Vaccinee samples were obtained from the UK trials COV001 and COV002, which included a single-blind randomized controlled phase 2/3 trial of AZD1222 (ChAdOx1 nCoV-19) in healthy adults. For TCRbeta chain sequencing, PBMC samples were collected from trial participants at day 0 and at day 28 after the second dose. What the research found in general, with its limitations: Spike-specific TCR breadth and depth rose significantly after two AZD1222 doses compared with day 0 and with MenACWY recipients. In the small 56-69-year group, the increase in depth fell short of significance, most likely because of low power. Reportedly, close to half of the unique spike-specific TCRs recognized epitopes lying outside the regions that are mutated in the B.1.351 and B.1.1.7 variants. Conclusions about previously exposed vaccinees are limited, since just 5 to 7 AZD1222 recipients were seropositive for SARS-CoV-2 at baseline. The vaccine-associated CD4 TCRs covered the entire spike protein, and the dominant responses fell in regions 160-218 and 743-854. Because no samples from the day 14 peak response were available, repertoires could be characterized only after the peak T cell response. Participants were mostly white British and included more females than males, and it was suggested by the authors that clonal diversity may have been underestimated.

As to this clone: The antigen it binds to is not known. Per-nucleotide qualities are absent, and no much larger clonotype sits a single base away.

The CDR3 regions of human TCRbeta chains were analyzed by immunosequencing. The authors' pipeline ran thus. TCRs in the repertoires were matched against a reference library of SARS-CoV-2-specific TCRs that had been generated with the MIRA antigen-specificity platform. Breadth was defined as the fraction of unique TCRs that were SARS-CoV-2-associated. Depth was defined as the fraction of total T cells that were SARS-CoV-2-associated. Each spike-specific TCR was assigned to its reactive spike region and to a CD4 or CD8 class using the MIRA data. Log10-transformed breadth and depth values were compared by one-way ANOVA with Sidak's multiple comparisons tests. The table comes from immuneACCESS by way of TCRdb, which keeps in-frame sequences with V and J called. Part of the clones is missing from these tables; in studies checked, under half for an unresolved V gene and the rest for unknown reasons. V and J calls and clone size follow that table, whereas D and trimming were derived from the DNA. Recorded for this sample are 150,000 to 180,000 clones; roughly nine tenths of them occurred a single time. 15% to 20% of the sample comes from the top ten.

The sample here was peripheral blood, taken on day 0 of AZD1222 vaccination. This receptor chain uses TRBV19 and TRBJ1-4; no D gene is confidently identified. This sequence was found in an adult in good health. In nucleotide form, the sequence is TGTGCCAGTAGTATTGCCCCAACCCGGGCCGGATTTGAAAAACTGTTTTTT. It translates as CASSIAPTRAGFEKLFF.